Below are 19 T cell receptor beta chains sequenced from a single sample in a study of response to subunit inactivated influenza vaccine. TCRdb called the RT-PCR reads again in MiXCR, with one record for every CDR3 protein. The table lists about 800,000 distinct CDR3 sequences, 21% of them singletons. The source material was PBMCs from blood, sampled about 5 days after vaccination. All receptors derive from a man aged 50 to 59 who received an inactivated influenza vaccine.

V gene TRBV11-2 combines with J gene TRBJ1-2; weak D call: TRBD1 (5 bases). Trimming cost V 1 base and J 5 bases, with 14 bases left between them. Looked up from germline, CDR1 is SGHAT and CDR2 is FQNNGV. The CDR3 spans 15 residues. This CDR3 reads CASSLGGGRGYGYTF. As DNA, the CDR3 is TGTGCCAGCAGCTTAGGGGGGGGTCGTGGATATGGCTACACCTTC.

The V gene is TRBV20-1, the J gene TRBJ1-1, with D possibly being TRBD1 (5 bases). CDR3 length: 16 amino acids. V gave up 0 bases and J gave up 3 bases, with 17 bases separating them. Germline V gives CDR1 DFQATT, CDR2 SNEGSKA (reference sequence). CDR3 amino acids: CSARDPRAGRDTEAFF. The CDR3 DNA sequence: TGCAGTGCTAGAGATCCCCGAGCAGGGAGAGACACTGAAGCTTTCTTT.

This chain connects TRBV9 to TRBJ2-1; 8 positions agree with TRBD2. The length of the CDR3 is 16 residues. The V segment lost 3 bases and the J segment 0 bases; nucleotides outside the gene matches: 5. Germline CDR1 SGDLS, CDR2 YYNGEE. In DNA form, the CDR3 reads TGTGCCAGCAGCGCTAGCAGCGGGAGCTCCTACAATGAGCAGTTCTTC. Amino acid sequence: CASSASSGSSYNEQFF.

V and J are TRBV11-1 and TRBJ2-7; 11 bases match TRBD2. The length of the CDR3 is 18 residues. Germline loops: CDR1 SGHAT, CDR2 FQDESV (reference sequence). The junction had 12 bases not matched to a gene; V was cut back by 5 bases and J by 0 bases. The CDR3 DNA sequence: TGTGCCAGCAGCGGATCCTCCCTAGCGGGGGGCCTCTCCTACGAGCAGTACTTC. Residues: CASSGSSLAGGLSYEQYF.

As regards this clonotype: This may arise from a read error, as a much more abundant clone is one base away. CDR3 nucleotides: TGTGCCATCAGGGTGGGGGCAACCGATACGCAGTATTTT. Its protein product is CAIRVGATDTQYF. This chain links TRBV7-2 with TRBJ2-3, with D possibly TRBD1 on 6 matching bases. Germline V CDR1 and CDR2: SGHTA, FQGNSA. Trimming removed 10 bases from V and 6 bases from J, with 17 bases in between. This CDR3 contains 13 residues.

V gene TRBV7-2 combines with J gene TRBJ2-1; 13 bases align to TRBD2. The CDR3 totals 16 residues. The ends lost 4 bases at V and 4 bases at J; junction bases unmatched: 4. Germline V gene sequence: CDR1 SGHTA, CDR2 FQGNSA. CDR3 nucleotides: TGTGCCAGCAGCTCACGGACTAGCGGGGGTTACAATGAGCAGTTCTTC. Residues: CASSSRTSGGYNEQFF.

The chain links TRBV6-1 to TRBJ2-2; 9 nucleotides agree with TRBD1. The CDR3 has 15 residues. V shed 6 bases and J 4 bases; nucleotides not matched to a gene: 6. The germline V gene has CDR1 MNHNS and CDR2 SASEGT. CDR3 nucleotide sequence: TGTGCCAGCAGACACAGGGACAGGGTCACCGGGGAGCTGTTTTTT. Translation gives CASRHRDRVTGELFF.

Only a few counts were recorded for this clonotype. V usage is TRBV25-1 and J usage is TRBJ2-1; tentative D call: TRBD2 (6 bases). Trimming pared 7 bases from V and 0 bases from J, leaving 13 bases between. The germline V gene has CDR1 MGHDK and CDR2 SYGVNS. The CDR3 extends over 15 amino acids. For the CDR3, the DNA is TGTGCCAGCACCCGCGCGGGGAACTCCTACAATGAGCAGTTCTTC. It specifies CASTRAGNSYNEQFF. The variable domain in full, with the rest retrieved from reference TRBV25-1 and TRBJ2-1, is EADIYQTPRYLVIGTGKKITLECSQTMGHDKMYWYQQDPGMELHLIHYSYGVNSTEKGDLSSESTVSRIRTEHFPLTLESARPSHTSQYLCASTRAGNSYNEQFFGPGTRLTVL.

This chain joins TRBV5-4 and TRBJ2-2; D may be TRBD1 or TRBD2 (6 bases each). The CDR3 is 16 amino acids. Trimming took off 0 bases at V and 7 bases at J, with 16 bases between the two ends. The germline V gene encodes CDR1 SGHNT and CDR2 YYREEE (reference sequence). DNA of the CDR3: TGTGCCAGCAGCTTGGATTGGACGGGGGCGAACGGGGAGCTGTTTTTT. Its protein product is CASSLDWTGANGELFF.

There are a few counts of this clonotype. The genes are TRBV7-2 and TRBJ2-3; maybe TRBD2 (5 bases). V lost 1 base, J lost 4 bases, and 9 bases lay in between. From germline, CDR1 is SGHTA and CDR2 FQGNSA. The CDR3 runs to 14 residues. CDR3 coding DNA: TGTGCCAGCAGCTTAGAATGGGGAGCAGATACGCAGTATTTT. Translation: CASSLEWGADTQYF.

This chain joins TRBV20-1 and TRBJ1-1, with 8 bases identical to TRBD1. J gave up 6 bases and V 6 bases, and 15 bases lay outside the gene matches. Germline V gives CDR1 DFQATT, CDR2 SNEGSKA (reference sequence). The CDR3 sequence is 15 residues long. The CDR3 reads CSASNYGQGASEAFF. The CDR3 DNA is TGCAGTGCCAGTAACTACGGACAGGGTGCTTCTGAAGCTTTCTTT.

The chain uses TRBV5-1 and TRBJ1-5; D might be TRBD1 (6 bases). V was cut by 2 bases and J by 5 bases, with 11 bases left in between. CDR3 size: 14 residues. Germline V lookup: CDR1 SGHRS, CDR2 YFSETQ. CDR3 residues: CASSFQGNDQPQHF. In nucleotides, the CDR3 is TGCGCCAGCAGCTTCCAGGGGAATGATCAGCCCCAGCATTTT.

This chain joins TRBV20-1 and TRBJ2-1, with D hard to call. Germline assignment: CDR1 DFQATT and CDR2 SNEGSKA (reference sequence). This CDR3 has 15 residues. Trimming took 8 bases from V and 8 from J, leaving 25 bases between them. For the CDR3, the DNA is TGCAGTCCTCTGTGGTGGCCCCTCCTCGACGATGAGCAGTTCTTC. It codes for CSPLWWPLLDDEQFF.

On this clonotype itself: The DNA is omitted, as the CDR3 cannot be located on it reliably, and the CDR3 follows TCRdb's listing. This chain joins TRBV21-1 and TRBJ1-5; TRBD1, the D gene given by the table, was not confirmed from the DNA. TRBV21-1 is flagged as a pseudogene. The CDR3 is 16 amino acids in total, end residues counted. The CDR3 reads CASSKGWAEGSQPQHF.

V gene TRBV7-2 combines with J gene TRBJ2-7, with 8 bases matching TRBD2. The CDR3 has 16 amino acids. CDR1 SGHTA and CDR2 FQGNSA come from the germline V gene. V dropped 1 base and J dropped 4; count of bases not matched to a gene: 9. The CDR3 bases are TGTGCCAGCAGCTTAGTCCGAGCGGGAGTCAAGTACGAGCAGTACTTC. Protein product: CASSLVRAGVKYEQYF.

This clonotype has a handful of counts. This chain links TRBV10-3 with TRBJ1-3; 11 nucleotides line up with TRBD1. Trimming removed 0 bases from V and 2 bases from J; junction bases left unmatched: 3. The CDR3 sequence is 17 residues long. Germline CDR1 ENHRY, CDR2 SYGVKD. In nucleotides, the CDR3 is TGTGCCATCAGTGAGTCGGTGGGACAGGGGGCTGGAAACACCATATATTTT. It encodes CAISESVGQGAGNTIYF.

This clonotype appeared many times. The chain combines TRBV12-3 or TRBV12-4 with TRBJ2-1; D is unclear. The CDR3 consists of 11 residues. The V end lost 5 bases, the J end lost 11 bases, and 10 bases lay between the germline ends. In DNA form, the CDR3 reads TGTGCCAGCAGTCGAGGTAACAAGCAGTTCTTC. Protein product: CASSRGNKQFF.

Turning to this clonotype: Possible read error: a much larger clone is one base away. The DNA of the CDR3 is TGTGCCACCAGCGCCAGACAGGGGTCCGGCGTTGAGCATTTCTTC. It codes for CATSARQGSGVEHFF. This chain joins TRBV15 and TRBJ2-1; TRBD1 matches 8 bases. The germline CDR1 and CDR2 sequences are LNHNV and YYDKDF (reference sequence). This CDR3 spans 15 amino acids. Combining the CDR3 with reference TRBV15 and TRBJ2-1 gives the whole variable domain DAMVIQNPRYQVTQFGKPVTLSCSQTLNHNVMYWYQQKSSQAPKLLFHYYDKDFNNEADTPDNFQSRRPNTSFCFLDIRSPGLGDTAMYLCATSARQGSGVEHFFGPGTRLTVL.

This rearrangement joins TRBV4-3 to TRBJ2-5; 8 nucleotides line up with TRBD1. Germline-derived CDR1 and CDR2 are LGHNA and YSLEER. The CDR3 consists of 15 residues. Losses at the gene ends were 2 bases for V and 1 base for J; bases not matched to a gene: 3. The CDR3 is CASSQLDRAQETQYF. The CDR3 DNA follows: TGCGCCAGCAGCCAACTGGACAGGGCCCAAGAGACCCAGTACTTC.